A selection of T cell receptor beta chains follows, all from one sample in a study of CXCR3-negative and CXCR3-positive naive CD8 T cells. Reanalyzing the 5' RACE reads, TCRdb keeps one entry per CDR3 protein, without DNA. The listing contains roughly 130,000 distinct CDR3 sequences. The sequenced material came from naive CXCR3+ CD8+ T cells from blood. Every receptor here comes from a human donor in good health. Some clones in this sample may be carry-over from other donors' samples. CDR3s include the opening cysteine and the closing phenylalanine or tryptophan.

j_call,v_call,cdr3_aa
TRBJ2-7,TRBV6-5,CASTDGYEQYF
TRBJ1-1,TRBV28,CASSPTLGAATEAFF
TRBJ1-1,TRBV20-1,CSARGQVMNTEAFF
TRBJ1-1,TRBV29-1,CSVEYRVWMNTEAFF
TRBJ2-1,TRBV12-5,CASGLAPLRAHEQFF
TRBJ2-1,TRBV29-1,CSVETNGGMGLGYNEQFF
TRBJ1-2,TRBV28,CASSLSLERLGYTF
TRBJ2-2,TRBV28,CASSSRTGQPQSHTGELFF
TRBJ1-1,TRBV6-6,CASSGQGPEAFF
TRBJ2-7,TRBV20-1,CSARDRQAPYEQYF
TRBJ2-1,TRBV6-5,CASGAGGPPGEQFF
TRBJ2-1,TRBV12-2,CASRFPARGEQFF
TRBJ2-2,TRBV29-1,CSVETSGSRTGELFF
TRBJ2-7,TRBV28,CASSLRGALSYEQYF
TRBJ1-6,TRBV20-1,CSARDPYNSPLHF
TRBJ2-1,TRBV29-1,CSAKILTGTSGIPEQFF
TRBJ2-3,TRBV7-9,CASSYLQGEGADTQYF
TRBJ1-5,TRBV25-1,CASSGGDGNQPQHF
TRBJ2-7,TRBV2,CASSDFQGELAGVYEQYF
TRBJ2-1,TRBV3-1,CASSSLKWSDRGEDEQFF
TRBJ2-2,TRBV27,CASRGTRNTGELFF
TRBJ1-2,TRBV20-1,CSAQQGANYGYTF
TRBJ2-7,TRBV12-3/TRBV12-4,CASTGAGYEQYF
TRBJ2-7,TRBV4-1,CASSPPQPGSYEQYF
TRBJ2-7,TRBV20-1,CSARDLAGSSYEQYF
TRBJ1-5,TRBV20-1,CSAKTEGYGNQPQHF
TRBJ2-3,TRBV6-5,CASSQTSGIEDTQYF
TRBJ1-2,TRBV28,CVSSSAGTYSGYTF
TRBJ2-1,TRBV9,CASSGSGRAEDEQFF
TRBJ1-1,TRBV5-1,CASSLTTRNTEAFF
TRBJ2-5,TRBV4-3,CASSQDTDYQETQYF
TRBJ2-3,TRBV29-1,CTVPGPEERTQYF
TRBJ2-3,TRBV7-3,CASSSGTAASTDTQYF
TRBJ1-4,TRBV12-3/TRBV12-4,CASSFGQGNEKLFF
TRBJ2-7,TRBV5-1,CASSLRPPEQYF
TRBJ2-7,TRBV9,CASSVGSASSYEQYF
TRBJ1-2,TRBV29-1,CSVRRGSDYGYTF
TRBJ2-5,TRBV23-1,CAIVGRADETQYF
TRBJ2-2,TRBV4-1,CASSQDPLAGDVTGELFF
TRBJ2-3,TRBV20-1,CSARDRREDTDTQYF
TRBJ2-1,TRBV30,CALRDRAHNEQFF
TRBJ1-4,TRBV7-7,CASSTGQHPTNEKLFF
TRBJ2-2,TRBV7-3,CASSTLGIGELFF
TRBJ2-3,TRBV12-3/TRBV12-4,CASSPTGTETDTQYF
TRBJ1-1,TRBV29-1,CSVELSGITEAFF
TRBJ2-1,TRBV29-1,CSLTGGAYNEQFF
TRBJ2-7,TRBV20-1,CSAREGSYEQYF
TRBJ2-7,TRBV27,CASSPTGGAFYEQYF
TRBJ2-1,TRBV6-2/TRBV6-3,CASSTAVAGVLLGEQFF
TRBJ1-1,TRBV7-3,CASSLTRGTEAFF
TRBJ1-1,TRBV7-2,CASSSTTHAEMNTEAFF
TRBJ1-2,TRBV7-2,CASSRGTDYGYTF
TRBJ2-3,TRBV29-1,CSGGTPYTDTQYF
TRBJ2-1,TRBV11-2,CASTPSFYRTEAHNEQFF
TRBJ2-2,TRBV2,CASMGYTNTGELFF
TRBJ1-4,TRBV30,CAWSVKGSEGLFF
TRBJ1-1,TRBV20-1,CSAGAEGDTEAFF
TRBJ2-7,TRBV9,CASSVDGTPSYEQYF
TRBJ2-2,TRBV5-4,CASSGLAGGYTGELFF
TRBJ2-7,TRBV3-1,CASSQDDYEQYF